The next 24 T cell receptor beta chains were all read from a single sample in a study of shared clonotypes between healthy human individuals. Produced via immunoSEQ multiplex PCR; TCRdb's table is partial and in-frame only. Counted here are about 2 million clones, 90% to 95% occurring once; the ten biggest clones make up approximately 0.13%. Sequenced: naive CD4+ T cells sorted from blood. The subset is: CD45RA+ positively selected. The receptors here all came from a man aged 18 to 29 in good health.

This chain connects TRBV10-3 to TRBJ2-2, with 8 bases matching TRBD2. With 4 bases clipped from V and 3 bases from J, the junction kept 10 bases outside the gene matches. The germline V gene has CDR1 ENHRY and CDR2 SYGVKD. The CDR3 contains 17 residues. CDR3 sequence reads: CAISASAGGGDTGELFF. CDR3 in DNA: TGTGCCATCAGTGCATCGGCGGGGGGCGGTGACACCGGGGAGCTGTTTTTT.

This clone was seen just once. The J gene is TRBJ2-3, the V gene TRBV6-7; D perhaps matches TRBD2 (7 bases). TRBV6-7 is an ORF for which the function is uncertain. V was clipped by 2 bases and J by 5 bases, with 26 bases between them. The CDR3 has 19 residues. In nucleotides, the CDR3 is TGTGCCAGCAGTTACAGGCTGGGGGGGCCCGGATCGGTTAGAGATACGCAGTATTTT. Protein: CASSYRLGGPGSVRDTQYF.

V is TRBV7-2 and J is TRBJ2-1; D might be TRBD1 or TRBD2, each matching 5 bases. Per germline, CDR1 SGHTA and CDR2 FQGNSA. The CDR3 consists of 14 residues. V shed 3 bases and J shed 9 bases, with 15 bases lying between them. The CDR3 DNA is TGTGCCAGCAGCTTTAGCGCAGGGATCAGTGAGCAGTTCTTC. Its protein product is CASSFSAGISEQFF.

This clone was seen only once. CDR3 sequence reads: CASSFGQGKGRLYEQYF. The CDR3 coding sequence is TGTGCCAGCAGCTTTGGGCAGGGGAAGGGCCGATTATACGAGCAGTACTTC. The chain combines TRBV7-2 with TRBJ2-7, with a tentative D call TRBD1 (6 bases). V dropped 3 bases and J dropped 4 bases, with 22 bases sitting between them. The CDR3 covers 17 residues. Per the germline V gene, CDR1 is SGHTA and CDR2 is FQGNSA.

The V gene is TRBV7-9, the J gene TRBJ2-4; D might be TRBD1 or TRBD2, each matching 5 bases. Per germline, CDR1 SEHNR and CDR2 FQNEAQ (reference sequence). CDR3 length: 14 residues. The V end was cut by 5 bases, the J end by 2 bases, with 10 bases between. The CDR3 sequence: CASSRGVSKNIQYF. As DNA, the CDR3 is TGTGCCAGCAGCCGAGGGGTGTCCAAAAACATTCAGTACTTC.

This chain uses TRBV28 with TRBJ2-7, with unresolved D. Germline assignment: CDR1 MDHEN and CDR2 SYDVKM. Trimming took off 5 bases at V and 0 bases at J, with 14 bases between the two ends. The CDR3 is made up of 15 amino acids. The CDR3 loop is CASSRRLRSSYEQYF. DNA for the CDR3: TGTGCCAGCAGTCGACGGTTGAGGAGCTCCTACGAGCAGTACTTC.

This chain links TRBV5-4 with TRBJ1-6, with D possibly TRBD1 on 5 matching bases. Trimming stripped 2 bases from V and 7 bases from J, with 13 bases between. This CDR3 contains 15 residues. In germline, CDR1 is SGHNT, CDR2 YYREEE (reference sequence). CDR3 amino acids: CASSFTDSFNSPLHF. The DNA for the CDR3 is TGTGCCAGCAGCTTCACCGACAGCTTCAATTCACCCCTCCACTTT.

This clone was counted once. The chain joins TRBV21-1 to TRBJ2-1; the table's D call, TRBD2, was not checked against the DNA. TRBV21-1 is marked as a pseudogene. This CDR3 contains 13 residues. For the CDR3, the DNA is TGTGCCAGCAGAGACCCCCCGGGGAATGAGCAGTTCTTC. Its protein product is CASRDPPGNEQFF.

This rearrangement joins TRBV6-1 to TRBJ2-7; tentatively, D is TRBD1 (5 bases). V shed 3 bases and J shed 8 bases, with 11 bases lying between them. The CDR3 runs 12 residues. The germline CDR1 and CDR2 sequences are MNHNS and SASEGT. CDR3 sequence reads: CASSELVGQQYF. In DNA, the CDR3 is TGTGCCAGCAGTGAGCTAGTGGGGCAGCAGTACTTC.

V usage is TRBV9 and J usage is TRBJ2-2; TRBD2 is a possible D gene (6 bases). CDR3 size: 15 residues. Per germline, CDR1 SGDLS and CDR2 YYNGEE. The V end lost 2 bases, the J end lost 7 bases, and 15 bases lay between the germline ends. CDR3 loop: CASSVLLAGGGELFF. As DNA, the CDR3 is TGTGCCAGCAGCGTGTTACTAGCCGGTGGCGGGGAGCTGTTTTTT.

This clone occurred once. This chain links TRBV5-1 with TRBJ2-7, with D tentatively TRBD2 (6 bases). V dropped 3 bases and J dropped 5 bases, with 21 bases sitting between them. CDR1 SGHRS and CDR2 YFSETQ come from the germline V gene. This CDR3 spans 16 amino acids. The CDR3 region is CASSSVLSGVENEQYF. The DNA for the CDR3 is TGCGCCAGCAGCTCAGTCCTCTCGGGAGTAGAGAACGAGCAGTACTTC.

The chain employs TRBV6-5 and TRBJ2-5; D not certain. The CDR3 is 14 amino acids. V lost 5 bases, J lost 7 bases, and 17 bases lay in between. Looked up from germline, CDR1 is MNHEY and CDR2 is SVGAGI. CDR3 sequence (DNA): TGTGCCAGCAGTCCCCCCGGCCGTCCGGGGACCCAGTACTTC. It encodes CASSPPGRPGTQYF.

This chain links TRBV6-1 with TRBJ2-7; D is ambiguous. From germline, CDR1 is MNHNS and CDR2 SASEGT. The V and J ends lost 1 base and 2 bases respectively, with 9 bases between them. The CDR3 is 14 residues long. This CDR3 is CASSEVWGTYEQYF. CDR3 sequence (DNA): TGTGCCAGCAGTGAAGTCTGGGGAACCTACGAGCAGTACTTC.

V usage is TRBV14 and J usage is TRBJ2-7, with D possibly TRBD2 on 6 matching bases. Germline CDR1 reads SGHDN; CDR2 reads FVKESK. V was shortened by 8 bases and J by 3 bases, with 11 bases between the two germline ends. CDR3 length equals 12 residues. The CDR3 sequence is CASGAGGYEQYF. Written as DNA, the CDR3 is TGTGCCAGCGGGGCCGGGGGCTACGAGCAGTACTTC.

The chain is built from TRBV6-6 and TRBJ1-4; TRBD1 matches at 7 bases. The CDR3 contains 15 residues. Germline-derived CDR1 and CDR2 are MNHNY and SVGAGI (reference sequence). Germline trimming cut 6 bases from V and 4 bases from J; bases unmatched to any gene: 8. This CDR3 reads CASSLGGQNNEKLFF. CDR3 nucleotides: TGTGCCAGCAGCCTAGGGGGACAGAATAATGAAAAACTGTTTTTT.

This clone is a singleton in its sample. Other DNA sequences of this sample code for an identical CDR3. The chain carries TRBV6-1 and TRBJ2-2, with 8 positions matching TRBD1. The V gene's germline CDR1 is MNHNS and CDR2 SASEGT. The V segment lost 7 bases and the J segment 1 base; nucleotides outside the gene matches: 2. The length of the CDR3 is 14 residues. DNA for the CDR3: TGTGCCAGCAATGGACAGGGGAACACCGGGGAGCTGTTTTTT. It translates to CASNGQGNTGELFF.

The chain links TRBV4-2 to TRBJ2-2; 10 positions agree with TRBD2. CDR3 length equals 18 residues. CDR1 and CDR2 from the germline V gene are LGHNA and YNFKEQ. Losses at the gene ends were 1 base for V and 7 bases for J; bases not matched to a gene: 12. CDR3 bases: TGTGCCAGCAGCCAAGTAAATGGAGCGGGAGGGTATATCGGGGAGCTGTTTTTT. This gives the protein CASSQVNGAGGYIGELFF.

The gene calls are TRBV7-2 and TRBJ2-5, with D hard to call. Trimming pared 1 base from V and 1 base from J, leaving 10 bases between. Germline V gives CDR1 SGHTA, CDR2 FQGNSA. CDR3 length: 15 residues. CDR3 sequence: CASSLDGRRQETQYF. As DNA, the CDR3 is TGTGCCAGCAGCTTAGATGGGCGGCGCCAAGAGACCCAGTACTTC.

V usage is TRBV29-1 and J usage is TRBJ2-5; TRBD2 matches 13 bases. The V gene end was trimmed by 6 bases and the J gene end by 2 bases; junction bases not matched to a gene: 3. The germline CDR1 and CDR2 sequences are SQVTM and ANQGSEA. This CDR3 is built from 14 residues. CDR3 amino acids: CSVRTSGGQETQYF. DNA of the CDR3: TGCAGCGTCCGGACTAGCGGGGGACAAGAGACCCAGTACTTC.

The DNA of the CDR3 is TGTGCCAGCGGGAAGGGACTAGCCGTGGAAACCCAGTACTTC. This codes for CASGKGLAVETQYF. This rearrangement joins TRBV7-8 to TRBJ2-5; 9 nucleotides line up with TRBD2. With 8 bases clipped from V and 8 bases from J, the junction kept 12 bases outside the gene matches. The length of the CDR3 is 14 residues. Per the germline V gene, CDR1 is SGHVS and CDR2 is FQNEAQ.

V gene TRBV9 combines with J gene TRBJ2-3; D is unresolved. V was pared by 0 bases and J by 11 bases, with 13 bases between. The CDR3 is made up of 13 amino acids. In germline, CDR1 is SGDLS, CDR2 YYNGEE. The CDR3 DNA is TGTGCCAGCAGCGTAGGGGCGGTCCCTAGGCAGTATTTT. As protein: CASSVGAVPRQYF.

This clone was recorded only once. The V call is TRBV10-3, the J call TRBJ2-1, with 9 bases lining up with TRBD2. V lost 3 bases and J lost 7; bases outside the gene matches: 7. Germline CDR1 reads ENHRY; CDR2 reads SYGVKD. The CDR3 contains 15 residues. CDR3 sequence reads: CAISDSGGPLNEQFF. The CDR3 nucleotides read TGTGCCATCAGTGACAGCGGGGGGCCGCTGAATGAGCAGTTCTTC.

The gene calls are TRBV7-9 and TRBJ1-6, with D possibly being TRBD1 (5 bases). CDR1 is SEHNR and CDR2 is FQNEAQ in the germline V gene (reference sequence). Trimming shortened V by 1 base and J by 7 bases, and 11 bases separated the two germline ends. The CDR3 extends over 15 amino acids. The CDR3 protein is CASSLESGMNSPLHF. The CDR3 DNA reads as TGTGCCAGCAGCTTAGAGTCAGGGATGAATTCACCCCTCCACTTT.

This clone was counted once. The chain recombines TRBV28 with TRBJ2-7; D is undetermined. Trimming stripped 8 bases from V and 3 bases from J, with 11 bases between. This CDR3 region has 12 residues. CDR1 is MDHEN, CDR2 SYDVKM, per germline. CDR3 protein: CASRTDRYEQYF. CDR3 in DNA: TGTGCCAGCCGAACGGACCGCTACGAGCAGTACTTC.